The next 29 T cell receptor beta chains were all read from a single sample in a study of shared clonotypes between healthy human individuals. Method: immunoSEQ multiplex PCR; TCRdb's copy keeps in-frame clones and lacks some. In the table there are approximately 1.1 million clones, approximately 80% of which are singletons. Sequenced sample: memory CD4+ T cells from PBMCs. Noted subset: CD45RA-negative fraction. The receptors shown here come from a man aged 18 to 30 in good health. Some clones in this sample may be carry-over from other donors' samples.

V and J are TRBV20-1 and TRBJ2-5; D may be TRBD2 (5 bases). The J call may be faulty, since TRBJ2-7 better matches the DNA end. This CDR3 has 10 residues. Germline assignment: CDR1 DFQATT and CDR2 SNEGSKA (reference sequence). Here the CDR3 DNA reads TGCAGTGCGGGAGACTACGAGCAGTACTTC. It encodes CSAGDYEQYF.

V usage is TRBV7-9 and J usage is TRBJ2-1; no reliable D call. Trimming stripped 0 bases from V and 0 bases from J, with 15 bases between. Germline CDR1 and CDR2: SEHNR and FQNEAQ (reference sequence). The CDR3 runs to 18 residues. CDR3 loop: CASSLAIFFSSSYNEQFF. The CDR3 DNA reads TGTGCCAGCAGCTTAGCGATCTTTTTTTCGAGCTCCTACAATGAGCAGTTCTTC.

CDR3 DNA sequence: TGTGCCAGCAGCTTAGGAAGTGAGCAGTTCTTC. Its translation is CASSLGSEQFF. The gene calls are TRBV7-2 and TRBJ2-1; D not resolved. There are 11 residues in the CDR3. Germline V gives CDR1 SGHTA, CDR2 FQGNSA. The V end was cut by 1 base, the J end by 9 bases, with 4 bases between.

The chain couples TRBV7-3 to TRBJ2-5; TRBD2 agrees at 12 bases. This CDR3 comprises 16 residues. V shed 5 bases, J shed 4 bases, and the junction held 8 bases outside the gene matches. Germline V gives CDR1 SGHTA, CDR2 FQGTGA. CDR3 in amino acids: CASSQASGRGGETQYF. The CDR3 DNA is TGTGCCAGCAGCCAGGCTAGCGGGAGGGGTGGAGAGACCCAGTACTTC.

The genes are TRBV6-5 and TRBJ2-5; D may be TRBD1 or TRBD2 (5 bases each). This CDR3 has 11 amino acids. CDR1 and CDR2 from the germline V gene are MNHEY and SVGAGI. V was pared by 1 base and J by 9 bases, with 6 bases between. CDR3: CASSYLGAQYF. Here the CDR3 DNA reads TGTGCCAGCAGTTACTTGGGGGCCCAGTACTTC.

The chain carries TRBV11-2 and TRBJ1-1; D gene unclear. The germline gives CDR1 SGHAT, CDR2 FQNNGV. V lost 5 bases to trimming and J lost 4 bases, with 14 bases between them. The CDR3 spans 14 residues. Written as DNA, the CDR3 is TGTGCCAGCAGCCTTACCCGACCGGGCACTGAAGCTTTCTTT. Translating gives CASSLTRPGTEAFF.

This chain joins TRBV5-6 and TRBJ2-1; D call uncertain. Germline V gives CDR1 SGHDT, CDR2 YYEEEE. This CDR3 is built from 12 residues. V gave up 4 bases and J gave up 7 bases, with 9 bases separating them. CDR3 in DNA: TGTGCCAGCAGCCCTACTAAAAATGAGCAGTTCTTC. It is translated as CASSPTKNEQFF. The full variable domain, rest sourced from reference TRBV5-6 and TRBJ2-1, is DAGVTQSPTHLIKTRGQQVTLRCSPKSGHDTVSWYQQALGQGPQFIFQYYEEEERQRGNFPDRFSGHQFPNYSSELNVNALLLGDSALYLCASSPTKNEQFFGPGTRLTVL.

A remark on this clone: The same CDR3 arises from other DNA sequences in this sample as well. The chain links TRBV28 to TRBJ1-2, with no clear D. The CDR3 is 14 residues long. V lost 6 bases and J lost 1, with 12 bases in between. Germline V lookup: CDR1 MDHEN, CDR2 SYDVKM. The DNA for the CDR3 is TGTGCCAGCAGCTTGGTTTCGGGTAACTATGGCTACACCTTC. The encoded protein is CASSLVSGNYGYTF.

V usage is TRBV7-2 and J usage is TRBJ2-1; 12 nucleotides agree with TRBD2. Per the germline V gene, CDR1 is SGHTA and CDR2 is FQGNSA. V trimming: 5 bases; J trimming: 2 bases; junction bases outside the gene matches: 10. The CDR3 spans 18 residues. CDR3 nucleotides: TGTGCCAGCAGCAGGGAGGGACTAGCGGGCCCCCCCTACAATGAGCAGTTCTTC. This gives the protein CASSREGLAGPPYNEQFF.

The chain combines TRBV25-1 with TRBJ2-3; no clear D gene. Trimming removed 4 bases from V and 6 bases from J, with 5 bases in between. The germline V gene encodes CDR1 MGHDK and CDR2 SYGVNS. The CDR3 consists of 11 residues. CDR3: CASSVWDTQYF. The CDR3 DNA reads as TGTGCCAGCAGTGTCTGGGATACGCAGTATTTT.

V usage is TRBV28 and J usage is TRBJ2-1; a weak D match, TRBD2 (5 bases). Germline V gene data show CDR1 as MDHEN and CDR2 as SYDVKM. The ends were cut back, 7 bases at V and 6 bases at J, with 19 bases in the middle. The CDR3 is 15 amino acids. The CDR3 region is CASITQVGDFNEQFF. CDR3 coding DNA: TGTGCCAGCATTACTCAAGTCGGGGATTTCAATGAGCAGTTCTTC.

The chain employs TRBV5-4 and TRBJ2-2; TRBD2 agrees at 7 bases. Looked up from germline, CDR1 is SGHNT and CDR2 is YYREEE (reference sequence). The V and J ends lost 0 bases and 4 bases, in that order; junction bases with no gene match: 6. There are 16 residues in the CDR3. The DNA of the CDR3 is TGTGCCAGCAGCTTGGCCGGGGGGAGGGGCACCGGGGAGCTGTTTTTT. Encoded protein: CASSLAGGRGTGELFF.

The chain employs TRBV2 and TRBJ1-5; 11 bases are shared with TRBD1. The J segment lost 6 bases and the V segment lost 2 bases, leaving 3 bases of the junction unmatched. The CDR3 length is 15 residues. Germline V CDR1 and CDR2: SNHLY, FYNNEI. The CDR3 spells CASSELGTGGQPQHF. CDR3 nucleotides: TGTGCCAGCAGTGAATTGGGGACAGGGGGTCAGCCCCAGCATTTT.

This clone was seen just once. V usage is TRBV11-3 and J usage is TRBJ2-2; D not certain. CDR3 size: 16 residues. V lost 1 base to trimming and J lost 3 bases, with 12 bases between them. From germline, CDR1 is SGHNT and CDR2 YENEEA. CDR3 sequence reads: CASSLASSGDTGELFF. The DNA of the CDR3 is TGTGCCAGCAGCTTAGCTTCCTCGGGCGACACCGGGGAGCTGTTTTTT.

The chain links TRBV11-2 to TRBJ2-1, with 10 bases matching TRBD2. Germline CDR1 SGHAT, CDR2 FQNNGV. The CDR3 contains 15 residues. The ends lost 6 bases at V and 6 bases at J; junction bases unmatched: 8. CDR3 bases: TGTGCCAGCAGGTCACCGGGACTAGCGATCAATGAGCAGTTCTTC. Translating it yields CASRSPGLAINEQFF.

In regard to this clone: Other DNA sequences from this sample encode an identical CDR3 as well. V gene TRBV14 combines with J gene TRBJ2-2; 10 nucleotides match TRBD2. V dropped 4 bases and J dropped 1; count of bases not matched to a gene: 3. CDR3 length equals 16 residues. Germline V gene data show CDR1 as SGHDN and CDR2 as FVKESK. The CDR3 reads CASSRRLAGNTGELFF. Written as DNA, the CDR3 is TGTGCCAGCAGCCGTAGACTAGCGGGGAACACCGGGGAGCTGTTTTTT. The full variable domain, with the rest looked up from reference TRBV14 and TRBJ2-2, is EAGVTQFPSHSVIEKGQTVTLRCDPISGHDNLYWYRRVMGKEIKFLLHFVKESKQDESGMPNNRFLAERTGGTYSTLKVQPAELEDSGVYFCASSRRLAGNTGELFFGEGSRLTVL.

The chain joins TRBV19 to TRBJ1-1; D unclear. This CDR3 contains 15 residues. Trimming removed 2 bases at V and 0 bases at J, with 10 bases between. Germline V gene sequence: CDR1 LNHDA, CDR2 SQIVND (reference sequence). CDR3 DNA: TGTGCCAGTAGTATAAGTCAGTGGGTGAACACTGAAGCTTTCTTT. This translates into CASSISQWVNTEAFF. Full variable domain (rest looked up from reference TRBV19 and TRBJ1-1): DGGITQSPKYLFRKEGQNVTLSCEQNLNHDAMYWYRQDPGQGLRLIYYSQIVNDFQKGDIAEGYSVSREKKESFPLTVTSAQKNPTAFYLCASSISQWVNTEAFFGQGTRLTVV.

This clone was counted once. The genes are TRBV7-2 and TRBJ2-1, with 7 bases aligning to TRBD2. The CDR3 length is 16 residues. Germline-derived CDR1 and CDR2 are SGHTA and FQGNSA. With V trimmed by 0 bases and J by 2 bases, 4 bases remained unmatched. CDR3 DNA: TGTGCCAGCAGCTTAGCCACAGGACTAGCCTACAATGAGCAGTTCTTC. Residues: CASSLATGLAYNEQFF.

The chain is built from TRBV21-1 and TRBJ2-5; TRBD2 is the table's D call, not checked against the DNA. TRBV21-1 is described as a pseudogene. This CDR3 contains 13 residues. The CDR3 nucleotides are TGTGCCAGCAGCACGTCGGGACTGGAGACCCAGTACTTC. Translating gives CASSTSGLETQYF.

This chain uses TRBV11-1 with TRBJ2-4, with D possibly being TRBD2 (7 bases). Germline V gives CDR1 SGHAT, CDR2 FQDESV (reference sequence). Trimming took off 3 bases at V and 9 bases at J, with 24 bases between the two ends. The CDR3 consists of 17 residues. CDR3 nucleotides: TGTGCCAGCAGCTTTACGACAGGATCCTTGGGAGGGAGCATTCAGTACTTC. Translating gives CASSFTTGSLGGSIQYF.

The rearrangement joins TRBV21-1 to TRBJ2-7; the listed D gene, TRBD2, was not tested against the DNA. TRBV21-1 is deemed a pseudogene. This CDR3 contains 17 residues. This CDR3 is CASSKASGRTISYEQYF. CDR3 DNA: TGTGCCAGCAGCAAAGCTAGCGGGAGGACAATCTCCTACGAGCAGTACTTC.

A single count supports this clone. The V gene is TRBV28, the J gene TRBJ2-7; maybe TRBD2 (6 bases). In germline, CDR1 is MDHEN, CDR2 SYDVKM. Trimming stripped 4 bases from V and 0 bases from J, with 13 bases between. The CDR3 runs to 15 residues. The CDR3 sequence is CASSSAGGDSYEQYF. The CDR3 coding sequence is TGTGCCAGCAGTTCGGCGGGCGGGGACTCCTACGAGCAGTACTTC.

The chain is built from TRBV7-6 and TRBJ2-7; 13 positions match TRBD2. This CDR3 is built from 16 residues. Trimming cost V 2 bases and J 0 bases; bases outside gene matches: 1. Germline V gene sequence: CDR1 SGHVS, CDR2 FNYEAQ. CDR3 in amino acids: CASSLRTSGSSYEQYF. CDR3 sequence (DNA): TGTGCCAGCAGCTTAAGGACTAGCGGGAGCTCCTACGAGCAGTACTTC.

Many counts were recorded for this clone. The chain recombines TRBV2 with TRBJ1-3, with D unresolved. The CDR3 runs to 14 residues. Germline V gene sequence: CDR1 SNHLY, CDR2 FYNNEI. V lost 11 bases to trimming and J lost 0 bases, with 14 bases between them. The CDR3 reads CASKVDISGNTIYF. CDR3 coding DNA: TGTGCCTCCAAGGTCGACATCTCTGGAAACACCATATATTTT.

The chain combines TRBV27 with TRBJ2-1; D is ambiguous. The germline V gene has CDR1 MNHEY and CDR2 SMNVEV (reference sequence). The CDR3 sequence is 11 residues long. V lost 10 bases and J 9 bases, leaving 13 bases between the germline ends. This CDR3 reads CATPAVLEQFF. CDR3 DNA sequence: TGTGCCACCCCTGCAGTGCTTGAGCAGTTCTTC.

With regard to this clone: Other DNA sequences in the same sample also yield this CDR3. CDR3 in DNA: TGTGCCAGCAGCGTAGGGACACTGAACACTGAAGCTTTCTTT. This sequence encodes CASSVGTLNTEAFF. V usage is TRBV9 and J usage is TRBJ1-1; TRBD1 might be the D (5 bases). Trimming stripped 0 bases from V and 0 bases from J, with 6 bases between. The germline gives CDR1 SGDLS, CDR2 YYNGEE. The CDR3 length is 14 residues.

This chain's CDR3 is CASATGFEQYF. CDR3 bases: TGTGCCAGCGCAACAGGGTTCGAGCAGTACTTC. The rearrangement uses TRBV6-6 and TRBJ2-7; TRBD1 might be the D (6 bases). The CDR3 consists of 11 residues. The germline V and J ends were trimmed by 8 bases and 6 bases, with 11 bases remaining between them. Germline V gene sequence: CDR1 MNHNY, CDR2 SVGAGI (reference sequence).

The chain joins TRBV5-1 to TRBJ2-3; 10 bases map to TRBD1. Trimming at V came to 0 bases and at J to 0 bases, leaving 7 bases not matched to a gene. Germline CDR1 SGHRS, CDR2 YFSETQ. CDR3 length equals 18 residues. In DNA form, the CDR3 reads TGCGCCAGCAGCTTGGGCCGCGGGACAGGGGCTAGCACAGATACGCAGTATTTT. Its translation: CASSLGRGTGASTDTQYF.

The chain uses TRBV6-5 and TRBJ2-7, with a tentative D call TRBD2 (6 bases). The germline V gene has CDR1 MNHEY and CDR2 SVGAGI. Trimming stripped 10 bases from V and 2 bases from J, with 15 bases between. This CDR3 region has 13 residues. The CDR3 here is CATHSGEPYEQYF. The CDR3 DNA reads TGTGCCACACATAGCGGAGAGCCCTACGAGCAGTACTTC.